This T cell receptor (beta chain) was captured in a study of blood T cell repertoires in COVID-19. Across the whole study: Sources were T cells, B-cell-depleted T cells, or PBMCs; the material itself was cDNA or gDNA.

Assay used: immunoSEQ multiplex PCR; TCRdb lists only in-frame clones, some missing. Of under 150,000 clones listed, about nine tenths are singletons. The V gene lost 6 bases and the J gene lost 3 bases, with 18 bases spanning the gap. CDR3 size: 15 residues. CDR1 MNHNY and CDR2 SVGAGI come from the germline V gene (reference sequence). V gene TRBV6-6 combines with J gene TRBJ2-7, with a possible D match to TRBD1 (5 bases). Sequenced input: peripheral blood. This TCR was recovered from a human donor in a cohort sampled during active COVID-19. CDR3 bases: TGTGCCAGCAGGCTTTCCGGTCAGGGCCTCTACGAGCAGTACTTC. This codes for CASRLSGQGLYEQYF.